The next 16 T cell receptor beta chains were all read from a single sample in a study of T-cell reconstitution after alpha-beta-depleted transplantation in children. Unique molecular identifiers were incorporated when the TCRbeta library was constructed. MiXCR, applied by TCRdb to the PCR reads, yields one record per CDR3 protein. This table holds some 460,000 distinct CDR3 sequences, 15% to 20% found once. Sequenced material: PBMCs, mostly from graft donor cells, taken 360 days after TCRalphabeta/CD19-depleted stem cell transplant. These receptors came from a boy under three years old who had a stem cell transplant for Wiskott-Aldrich syndrome, so the T cells may come from the graft donor.

This chain joins TRBV2 and TRBJ2-5; a possible D gene is TRBD1 (6 bases). Germline assignment: CDR1 SNHLY and CDR2 FYNNEI. The V gene lost 3 bases and the J gene lost 5 bases, with 13 bases spanning the gap. The CDR3 spans 14 residues. DNA of the CDR3: TGTGCCAGCAGTGATCCCCACAGGGTTGAGACCCAGTACTTC. It is translated as CASSDPHRVETQYF.

The sample holds a few counts of this clonotype. The V and J genes are TRBV4-2 and TRBJ1-2; D is undetermined. CDR1 LGHNA and CDR2 YNFKEQ come from the germline V gene. The CDR3 consists of 15 residues. Trimming removed 0 bases from V and 7 bases from J, with 15 bases in between. CDR3 residues: CASSQDNRAAGGYTF. The CDR3 DNA follows: TGTGCCAGCAGCCAAGATAACCGGGCAGCGGGTGGCTACACCTTC.

This clonotype was counted between two and nine times. The J gene is TRBJ1-2, the V gene TRBV13; D is uncertain. Germline CDR1 and CDR2: PRHDT and FYEKMQ (reference sequence). V shed 1 base and J shed 7 bases, with 13 bases lying between them. The CDR3 extends over 14 amino acids. As DNA, the CDR3 is TGTGCCAGCAGCTTAGATCCCCTGGACGGTGGCTACACCTTC. The encoded protein is CASSLDPLDGGYTF.

This sequence joins TRBV14 and TRBJ2-7; 7 bases fit TRBD1. Germline V CDR1 and CDR2: SGHDN, FVKESK. The CDR3 covers 15 residues. After removal of 4 bases from V and 3 bases from J, the junction contained 9 bases not matched to a gene. CDR3 bases: TGTGCCAGCAGCCCATCTTGGGACAGAAGCTACGAGCAGTACTTC. Its translation is CASSPSWDRSYEQYF.

This clonotype has just a few counts. V gene TRBV10-1 combines with J gene TRBJ2-2, with 9 bases aligning to TRBD1. J was trimmed by 5 bases and V by 5 bases; bases with no gene match: 12. The V gene's germline CDR1 is WNHNN and CDR2 SYGVQD (reference sequence). CDR3 length equals 17 residues. The CDR3 coding sequence is TGCGCCAGCAGTTTCGCCGGGACAGGGAGAGGGACCGGGGAGCTGTTTTTT. Translated, it gives CASSFAGTGRGTGELFF.

This clonotype was observed a few times. The J gene is TRBJ2-5, the V gene TRBV5-1; D possibly corresponds to TRBD1 (6 bases). This CDR3 comprises 17 residues. Trimming removed 4 bases from V and 4 bases from J, with 23 bases in between. Germline CDR1 reads SGHRS; CDR2 reads YFSETQ. For the CDR3, the DNA is TGCGCCAGCAGCCAAAAACAGGGCTTAAGTAGGGGAGAGACCCAGTACTTC. It is translated as CASSQKQGLSRGETQYF.

This clonotype has just a few counts. The chain combines TRBV15 with TRBJ2-1, with 10 nucleotides matching TRBD2. CDR1 is LNHNV and CDR2 is YYDKDF in the germline V gene (reference sequence). V was pared by 3 bases and J by 8 bases, with 7 bases of the junction left unmatched. The CDR3 is 15 amino acids. The DNA for the CDR3 is TGTGCCACCAGCAGGGGTCTAGCGGGAGTGTATGAGCAGTTCTTC. Its translation: CATSRGLAGVYEQFF.

The chain joins TRBV5-1 to TRBJ2-2; 11 nucleotides align to TRBD1. The CDR3 contains 15 residues. Germline lookup yields CDR1 SGHRS and CDR2 YFSETQ. V lost 7 bases, J lost 3 bases, and 5 bases stayed unmatched. The CDR3 coding sequence is TGCGCCAGCTGGACAGGGGGCGGATACACCGGGGAGCTGTTTTTT. Translated, it gives CASWTGGGYTGELFF.

In this sample, this clonotype turned up a few times. The chain is built from TRBV20-1 and TRBJ2-3; D is undetermined. Trimming took off 3 bases at V and 5 bases at J, with 15 bases between the two ends. Germline V gene lookup returns CDR1 DFQATT and CDR2 SNEGSKA (reference sequence). The CDR3 loop spans 14 amino acids. The CDR3 nucleotides are TGCAGTGCTAGGCTAGGGCCCGCGTTAGATACGCAGTATTTT. This translates into CSARLGPALDTQYF.

This clonotype was seen a few times. The J gene is TRBJ2-1, the V gene TRBV19; perhaps TRBD2 as D (5 bases). The germline CDR1 and CDR2 sequences are LNHDA and SQIVND (reference sequence). The CDR3 extends over 14 amino acids. Trimming removed 5 bases at V and 4 bases at J, with 12 bases between. The CDR3 protein is CASSWASYYNEQFF. The CDR3 coding sequence is TGTGCCAGTAGTTGGGCTAGCTATTACAATGAGCAGTTCTTC.

This chain uses TRBV2 with TRBJ1-1, with 7 bases identical to TRBD1. V dropped 6 bases and J dropped 6; count of bases not matched to a gene: 4. The germline gives CDR1 SNHLY, CDR2 FYNNEI. This CDR3 is 12 amino acids long. DNA for the CDR3: TGTGCCAGCAGGACGGGACAGTCTGAAGCTTTCTTT. Protein product: CASRTGQSEAFF.

The chain has TRBV12-3 or TRBV12-4 and TRBJ2-2; TRBD1 matches 8 bases. The V and J ends lost 4 bases and 4 bases, in that order; junction bases with no gene match: 5. The CDR3 covers 15 residues. The CDR3 region is CASSSGTGLTGELFF. For the CDR3, the DNA is TGTGCCAGCAGTTCCGGGACAGGTCTCACCGGGGAGCTGTTTTTT.

The V gene is TRBV19, the J gene TRBJ2-5; 8 positions agree with TRBD2. The CDR3 spans 14 residues. The ends lost 9 bases at V and 4 bases at J; junction bases unmatched: 10. Germline V CDR1 and CDR2: LNHDA, SQIVND (reference sequence). The CDR3 reads CARASGSWGETQYF. In DNA, the CDR3 is TGTGCCAGGGCGAGCGGGAGCTGGGGAGAGACCCAGTACTTC.

This sequence joins TRBV20-1 and TRBJ2-1; tentatively, D is TRBD1 or TRBD2 (5 bases each). V was trimmed by 2 bases and J by 3 bases, leaving 11 bases between them. Germline V gene lookup returns CDR1 DFQATT and CDR2 SNEGSKA (reference sequence). The CDR3 spans 14 residues. Written as DNA, the CDR3 is TGCAGTGCTAGACAGGGTGGACTCTACAATGAGCAGTTCTTC. Translated, it gives CSARQGGLYNEQFF.

There are many counts of this clonotype. CDR3 DNA sequence: TGTGCCAGCAGCCCTAGGACAGGGTTGACCGGGGAGCTGTTTTTT. It codes for CASSPRTGLTGELFF. The chain is built from TRBV7-9 and TRBJ2-2, with 8 bases aligning to TRBD1. Germline V lookup: CDR1 SEHNR, CDR2 FQNEAQ (reference sequence). J gave up 5 bases and V 5 bases, and 7 bases lay outside the gene matches. The CDR3 is 15 residues long.

This clonotype has just a few counts. This chain connects TRBV12-3 or TRBV12-4 to TRBJ2-1; 11 bases are shared with TRBD2. V trimming: 6 bases; J trimming: 3 bases; junction bases outside the gene matches: 1. This CDR3 comprises 14 residues. The CDR3 nucleotides are TGTGCCAGCAGAACTAGCGGGAGCTACAATGAGCAGTTCTTC. Encoded protein: CASRTSGSYNEQFF.